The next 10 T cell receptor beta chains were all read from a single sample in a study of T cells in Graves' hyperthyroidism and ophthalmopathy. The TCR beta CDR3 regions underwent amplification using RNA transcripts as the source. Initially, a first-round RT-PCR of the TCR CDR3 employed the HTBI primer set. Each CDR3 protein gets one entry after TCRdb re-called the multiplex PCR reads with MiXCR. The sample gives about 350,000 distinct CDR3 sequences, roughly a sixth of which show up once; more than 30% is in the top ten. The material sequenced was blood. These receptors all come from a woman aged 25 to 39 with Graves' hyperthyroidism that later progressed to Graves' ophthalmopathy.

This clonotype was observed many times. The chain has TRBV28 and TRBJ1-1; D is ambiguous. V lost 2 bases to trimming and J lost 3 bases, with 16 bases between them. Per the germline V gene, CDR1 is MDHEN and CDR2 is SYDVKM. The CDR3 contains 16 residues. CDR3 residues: CASSLRGYSGHTEAFF. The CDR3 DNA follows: TGTGCCAGCAGTTTACGGGGATATTCGGGTCACACTGAAGCTTTCTTT.

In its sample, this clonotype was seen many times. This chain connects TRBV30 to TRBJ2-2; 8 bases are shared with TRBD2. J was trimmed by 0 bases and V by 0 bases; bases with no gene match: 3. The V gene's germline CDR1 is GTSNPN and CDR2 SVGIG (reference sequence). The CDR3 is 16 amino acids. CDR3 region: CAWSVPGGPNTGELFF. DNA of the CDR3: TGTGCCTGGAGTGTGCCGGGAGGGCCGAACACCGGGGAGCTGTTTTTT.

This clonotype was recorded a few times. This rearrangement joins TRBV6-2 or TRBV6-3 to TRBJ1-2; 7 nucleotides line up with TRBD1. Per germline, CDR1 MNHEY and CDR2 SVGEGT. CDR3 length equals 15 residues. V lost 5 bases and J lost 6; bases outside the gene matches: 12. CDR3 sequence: CASSRGRGKVDGYTF. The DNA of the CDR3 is TGTGCCAGCAGTCGTGGCAGGGGGAAAGTCGATGGCTACACCTTC.

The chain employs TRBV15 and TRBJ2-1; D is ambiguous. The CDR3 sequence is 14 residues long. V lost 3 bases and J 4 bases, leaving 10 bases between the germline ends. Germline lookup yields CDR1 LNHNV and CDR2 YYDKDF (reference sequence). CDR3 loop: CATSSERIYNEQFF. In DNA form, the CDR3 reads TGTGCCACCAGCAGCGAACGGATATACAATGAGCAGTTCTTC.

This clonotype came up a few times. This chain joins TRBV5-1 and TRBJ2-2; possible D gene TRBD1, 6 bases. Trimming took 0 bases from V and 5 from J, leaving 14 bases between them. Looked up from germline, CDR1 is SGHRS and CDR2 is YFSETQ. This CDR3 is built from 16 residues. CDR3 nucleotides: TGCGCCAGCAGCTTGGACGGGACAACCTCGACCGGGGAGCTGTTTTTT. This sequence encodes CASSLDGTTSTGELFF.

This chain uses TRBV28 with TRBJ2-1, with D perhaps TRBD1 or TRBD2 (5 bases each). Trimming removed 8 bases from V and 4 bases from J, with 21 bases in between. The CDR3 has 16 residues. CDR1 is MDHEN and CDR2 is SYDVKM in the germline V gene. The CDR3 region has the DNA TGTGCCAGCGGACGAGCGGCAGGGAGTCTTTACAATGAGCAGTTCTTC. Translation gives CASGRAAGSLYNEQFF.

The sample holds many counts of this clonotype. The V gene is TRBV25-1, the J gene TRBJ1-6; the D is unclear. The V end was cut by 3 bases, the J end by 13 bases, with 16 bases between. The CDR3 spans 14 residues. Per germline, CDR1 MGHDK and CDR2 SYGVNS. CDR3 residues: CASSDTTWGIPLHF. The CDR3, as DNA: TGTGCCAGCAGTGACACGACATGGGGTATTCCCCTCCACTTT.

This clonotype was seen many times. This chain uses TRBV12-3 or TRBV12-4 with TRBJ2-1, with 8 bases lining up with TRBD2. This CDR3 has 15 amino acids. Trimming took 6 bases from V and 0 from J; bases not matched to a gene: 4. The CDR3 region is CASRTSVSSYNEQFF. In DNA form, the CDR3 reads TGTGCCAGCAGGACTAGCGTGAGCTCCTACAATGAGCAGTTCTTC.

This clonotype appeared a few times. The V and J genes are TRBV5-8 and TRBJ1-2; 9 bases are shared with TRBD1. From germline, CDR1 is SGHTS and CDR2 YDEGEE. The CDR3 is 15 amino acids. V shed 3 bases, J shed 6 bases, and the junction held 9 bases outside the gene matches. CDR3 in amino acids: CASSSPGQGRNGYTF. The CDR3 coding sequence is TGTGCCAGCAGCTCCCCGGGACAGGGAAGGAATGGCTACACCTTC.

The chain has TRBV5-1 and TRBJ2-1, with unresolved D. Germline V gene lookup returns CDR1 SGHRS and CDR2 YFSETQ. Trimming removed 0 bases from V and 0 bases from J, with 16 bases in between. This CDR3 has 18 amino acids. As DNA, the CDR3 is TGCGCCAGCAGCTTGGACGGAACGAAACCCTACTCCTACAATGAGCAGTTCTTC. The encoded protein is CASSLDGTKPYSYNEQFF.